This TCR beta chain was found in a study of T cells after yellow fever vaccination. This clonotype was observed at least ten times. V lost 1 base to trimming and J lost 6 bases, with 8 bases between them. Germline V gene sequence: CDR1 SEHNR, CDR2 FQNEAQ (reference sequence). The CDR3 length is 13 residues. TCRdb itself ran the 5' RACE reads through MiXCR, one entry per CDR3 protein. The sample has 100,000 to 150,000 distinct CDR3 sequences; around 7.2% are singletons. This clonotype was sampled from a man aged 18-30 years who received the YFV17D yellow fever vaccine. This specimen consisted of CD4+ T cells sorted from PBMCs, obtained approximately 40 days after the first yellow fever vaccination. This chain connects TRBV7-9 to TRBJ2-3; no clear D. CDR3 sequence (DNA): TGTGCCAGCAGCTTAGAGACTTCGGATACGCAGTATTTT. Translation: CASSLETSDTQYF.